This TCR beta chain originates from a study of CD8 T cells in Susac syndrome. It was with random hexamers that roughly 0.5 to 1 ug RNA was reverse transcribed. The TCR beta CDR3 was amplified by immunoSEQ multiplex PCR across 54 Vbeta, 13 Jbeta. TCRdb reanalysed the immunoSEQ multiplex PCR reads using MiXCR and keeps one entry per CDR3 protein. The table shows under 550,000 distinct CDR3 sequences, with roughly 85% occurring only once. The length of the CDR3 is 16 residues. Unmatched junction bases numbered 9, after V lost 5 bases and J lost 0 bases. Per germline, CDR1 MNHEY and CDR2 SVGAGI. In blood CD8+ and CD4+ T cells, TCR beta underwent sequencing.

The clonotype comes from a human donor with multiple sclerosis. The chain employs TRBV6-5 and TRBJ1-2; 7 nucleotides align to TRBD1. Sequenced: CD8+ T cells from PBMCs. In DNA, the CDR3 is TGTGCCAGCAGTGATACTCGACAGGGACCTAACTATGGCTACACCTTC. This encodes CASSDTRQGPNYGYTF.